The 14 T cell receptor beta chains below were found in one sample sequenced in a study of CD8+CD57+ T cells in acquired aplastic anemia. TCR beta VDJ and CDR3 profiling used genomic DNA as template. TCRdb processed the reads anew with MiXCR; each CDR3 protein has one entry. In the table there are 150,000 to 200,000 distinct CDR3 sequences, about 60% of which are singletons. Sequencing was performed on sorted CD4+, CD8+, or CD8+CD57+ T cells (not recorded which) from PBMCs. Receptor source: a human donor in good health.

The chain recombines TRBV19 with TRBJ1-1, with 8 bases aligning to TRBD1. From germline, CDR1 is LNHDA and CDR2 SQIVND (reference sequence). CDR3 length equals 14 residues. V dropped 7 bases and J dropped 4; count of bases not matched to a gene: 8. The DNA for the CDR3 is TGTGCCAGTACCAAAACAGGGGGGATCACTGAAGCTTTCTTT. It yields the protein CASTKTGGITEAFF.

This chain connects TRBV2 to TRBJ1-4, with D possibly TRBD1 on 5 matching bases. Looked up from germline, CDR1 is SNHLY and CDR2 is FYNNEI. V was shortened by 1 base and J by 7 bases, with 13 bases between the two germline ends. The CDR3 sequence is 15 residues long. Here the CDR3 reads CASSEGGSVSEKLFF. CDR3 sequence (DNA): TGTGCCAGCAGTGAAGGGGGGAGCGTCTCTGAAAAACTGTTTTTT.

This clonotype was detected ten times or more. The gene calls are TRBV4-1 and TRBJ2-7; D might be TRBD1 (6 bases). The CDR3 runs 16 residues. Between the trimmed V and J ends, which lost 0 bases and 4 bases, there was a span of 16 bases. The V gene's germline CDR1 is MGHRA and CDR2 YSYEKL. This chain's CDR3 is CASSQDSPGTSYEQYF. The CDR3, as DNA: TGCGCCAGCAGCCAAGATAGCCCAGGGACATCTTACGAGCAGTACTTC.

The chain uses TRBV2 and TRBJ2-2; TRBD2 agrees at 11 bases. Per the germline V gene, CDR1 is SNHLY and CDR2 is FYNNEI. The CDR3 consists of 16 residues. Germline trimming cut 4 bases from V and 1 base from J; bases unmatched to any gene: 2. For the CDR3, the DNA is TGTGCCAGCAGTGGGGGACTAGCGGAGAACACCGGGGAGCTGTTTTTT. It is translated as CASSGGLAENTGELFF. Filled out from reference TRBV2 and TRBJ2-2, the complete variable domain reads EPEVTQTPSHQVTQMGQEVILRCVPISNHLYFYWYRQILGQKVEFLVSFYNNEISEKSEIFDDQFSVERPDGSNFTLKIRSTKLEDSAMYFCASSGGLAENTGELFFGEGSRLTVL.

This chain links TRBV5-1 with TRBJ2-1; 10 nucleotides line up with TRBD2. Germline V lookup: CDR1 SGHRS, CDR2 YFSETQ. Trimming cost V 5 bases and J 3 bases; bases outside gene matches: 5. The CDR3 covers 15 residues. In DNA, the CDR3 is TGCGCCAGCAGACCGAGCGGGGGGGTCTACAATGAGCAGTTCTTC. Protein: CASRPSGGVYNEQFF.

This chain links TRBV2 with TRBJ1-5, with D possibly matching TRBD1 (5 bases). Germline values: CDR1 SNHLY, CDR2 FYNNEI. The CDR3 totals 15 residues. V was shortened by 4 bases and J by 0 bases, with 10 bases between the two germline ends. In DNA form, the CDR3 reads TGTGCCAGCAGTGTACGGGGGGGTAGCAATCAGCCCCAGCATTTT. It translates to CASSVRGGSNQPQHF.

The chain joins TRBV29-1 to TRBJ2-4, with a weak D call TRBD2 (6 bases). Germline values: CDR1 SQVTM, CDR2 ANQGSEA. Trimming removed 1 base from V and 8 bases from J, with 6 bases in between. The CDR3 sequence is 11 residues long. CDR3 coding DNA: TGCAGCGTTGAAGGACTAGACATTCAGTACTTC. Amino acid sequence: CSVEGLDIQYF.

The rearrangement links TRBV15 to TRBJ2-1, with 12 nucleotides matching TRBD2. Germline CDR1 is LNHNV and CDR2 is YYDKDF (reference sequence). The trim removed 11 bases at V and 2 bases at J, leaving 10 bases unmatched. The CDR3 is 16 residues long. In nucleotides, the CDR3 is TGTGCCGCCGGCAGCCGACTAGCGGGGGCCTACAATGAGCAGTTCTTC. The encoded protein is CAAGSRLAGAYNEQFF.

This clonotype turned up a few times. This chain uses TRBV14 with TRBJ1-3; the match to TRBD1 covers 7 bases. Germline CDR1 SGHDN, CDR2 FVKESK. There are 17 residues in the CDR3. The trim removed 2 bases at V and 0 bases at J, leaving 7 bases unmatched. The CDR3: CASSQIQGPYSGNTIYF. The CDR3 DNA follows: TGTGCCAGCAGCCAAATACAGGGGCCATACTCTGGAAACACCATATATTTT. Supplemented by reference TRBV14 and TRBJ1-3, the full variable domain reads EAGVTQFPSHSVIEKGQTVTLRCDPISGHDNLYWYRRVMGKEIKFLLHFVKESKQDESGMPNNRFLAERTGGTYSTLKVQPAELEDSGVYFCASSQIQGPYSGNTIYFGEGSWLTVV.

This clonotype was seen many times. The chain uses TRBV4-3 and TRBJ2-1; D remains ambiguous. Trimming took off 4 bases at V and 2 bases at J, with 12 bases between the two ends. The CDR3 length is 15 residues. Germline assignment: CDR1 LGHNA and CDR2 YSLEER. The CDR3, as DNA: TGCGCCAGCAGCCCGGTGACTGGGACCTACAATGAGCAGTTCTTC. Protein: CASSPVTGTYNEQFF.

This clonotype appeared once. The chain combines TRBV9 with TRBJ2-6; D not certain. The assigned J gene may be wrong: the sequence end matches TRBJ2-7 better. The CDR3 contains 13 residues. CDR1 and CDR2 from the germline V gene are SGDLS and YYNGEE. The CDR3 region is CASSLSATYEQYF. DNA of the CDR3: TGTGCCAGCAGCTTAAGTGCAACCTACGAGCAGTACTTC.

The chain combines TRBV20-1 with TRBJ2-3; 7 nucleotides agree with TRBD2. Matching the DNA end better, TRBJ2-5 makes the J call doubtful. This CDR3 contains 16 residues. CDR1 DFQATT and CDR2 SNEGSKA come from the germline V gene (reference sequence). The CDR3 sequence: CSARDPSGVYRETQYF. As DNA, the CDR3 is TGCAGTGCTAGAGACCCAAGCGGGGTATATAGAGAGACCCAGTACTTC.

This chain joins TRBV29-1 and TRBJ1-6, with TRBD1 identical over 7 bases. Germline V lookup: CDR1 SQVTM, CDR2 ANQGSEA. Trimming cost V 6 bases and J 5 bases; bases outside gene matches: 4. This CDR3 region has 13 residues. CDR3 loop: CSVQTGNNSPLHF. CDR3 DNA: TGCAGCGTCCAGACAGGGAATAATTCACCCCTCCACTTT.

The V gene is TRBV7-8, the J gene TRBJ1-3; D remains ambiguous. V lost 6 bases to trimming and J lost 0 bases, with 9 bases between them. The CDR3 runs to 14 residues. The germline CDR1 and CDR2 sequences are SGHVS and FQNEAQ. CDR3 in amino acids: CASRQLGSGNTIYF. In DNA, the CDR3 is TGTGCCAGCAGACAGTTGGGCTCTGGAAACACCATATATTTT.